This record concerns one T cell receptor (beta chain) sequence. This clonotype occurred many times. No cognate antigen has been identified for it. Nothing much larger sits one base from this clone, and base qualities are not available. The sequencer listed for this sample is Illumina HiSeq 1500. TCRdb reran the public reads through fastp at Q25 and MiXCR, keeping productive beta chains. Entries are consolidated by CDR3 protein sequence, retaining the most common genes and DNA. Present in this sample are just over 300,000 distinct CDR3 sequences, roughly a sixth of which were seen just once. The top ten clonotypes cover around 13% of the sample. The sample comes from a study of T cell repertoires in cytomegalovirus infection (dated by TCRdb to between 2017 and 2020). About the study as a whole: Because public TCR beta signatures pointed to carriage of CMV infection together with the matching HLA type, the HLA type of each donor mattered for the analysis. Overall study results and their limits: Carriers of CMV infection plus the relevant HLA type were discriminated by the cumulative frequency of public TCR beta family members in the study cohort and in an independent roughly 400-donor cohort. The ex vivo response was dominated by HLA-C-restricted CMV-specific TCR beta clonotypes, which also provided the single most frequent clonotype in two of eight donors.

Germline trimming: 4 bases from V, 0 bases from J; junction bases outside gene matches: 6. Via the germline V gene, CDR1 is SGHTA and CDR2 FQGNSA. The CDR3 starts with the cysteine, ends with the phenylalanine, and has 16 residues. Kept here is only the CDR3 DNA, which spans 48 bases and is read in frame from base 1. This receptor was obtained from a human donor in good health (CMV status not recorded). Some clones in this sample may be carry-over from other donors' samples. Material for sequencing was PBMCs. The chain links TRBV7-2 with TRBJ2-3, with 8 central nucleotides matching TRBD2. The bases read TGTGCCAGCAGCTCGATTAGCGGGGAGAGCACAGATACGCAGTATTTT. It translates to CASSSISGESTDTQYF. Reference TRBV7-2 and TRBJ2-3 genes cover what lies past the CDR3, so the full variable domain is GAGVSQSPSNKVTEKGKDVELRCDPISGHTALYWYRQSLGQGLEFLIYFQGNSAPDKSGLPSDRFSAERTGGSVSTLTIQRTQQEDSAVYLCASSSISGESTDTQYFGPGTRLTVL.